One and the same sample provided the 9 T cell receptor beta chains below, sequenced in a study of blood T cell repertoires in COVID-19. Profiling relied on immunoSEQ multiplex PCR, and the TCRdb table lists in-frame clones only, not all of them. The sample contains 200,000 to 250,000 clones, more than 70% of which appear only once. Sequencing input: peripheral blood. The receptors were gathered from a woman aged 80 or over with acute or convalescent COVID-19.

The CDR3 DNA reads as TGTGCCAGCAGTTTCGGACATTTCTATGGCTACACCTTC. This sequence encodes CASSFGHFYGYTF. The rearrangement links TRBV6-6 to TRBJ1-2; TRBD1 is a possible D gene (5 bases). Trimming removed 4 bases from V and 4 bases from J, with 10 bases in between. The CDR3 is made up of 13 amino acids. Germline V lookup: CDR1 MNHNY, CDR2 SVGAGI (reference sequence).

In the case of this clone: The sample carries other DNA sequences with the same CDR3. J is TRBJ2-7 and V is TRBV7-8, with D unclear. The CDR3 is made up of 12 amino acids. CDR1 is SGHVS, CDR2 FQNEAQ, per germline. The germline V and J ends were trimmed by 3 bases and 1 base, with 4 bases remaining between them. For the CDR3, the DNA is TGTGCCAGCAGCTTTTCGTCCTACGAGCAGTACTTC. This gives the protein CASSFSSYEQYF.

The chain combines TRBV19 with TRBJ2-1, with D maybe TRBD2 (6 bases). CDR3 length equals 13 residues. The germline gives CDR1 LNHDA, CDR2 SQIVND (reference sequence). Trimming removed 5 bases at V and 13 bases at J, with 18 bases between. DNA for the CDR3: TGTGCCAGTAGTTCAGGGCCGGAGGGGTCTCAGTTCTTC. Translation gives CASSSGPEGSQFF.

The chain is built from TRBV11-2 and TRBJ2-7; D possibly corresponds to TRBD1 (5 bases). Germline CDR1 and CDR2: SGHAT and FQNNGV. V lost 2 bases to trimming and J lost 4 bases, with 15 bases between them. The CDR3 contains 15 residues. The CDR3 protein is CASSLQGLPVYEQYF. In nucleotides, the CDR3 is TGTGCCAGCAGCTTACAGGGTCTTCCAGTTTACGAGCAGTACTTC. Full variable domain (remainder filled in from reference TRBV11-2 and TRBJ2-7): EAGVAQSPRYKIIEKRQSVAFWCNPISGHATLYWYQQILGQGPKLLIQFQNNGVVDDSQLPKDRFSAERLKGVDSTLKIQPAKLEDSAVYLCASSLQGLPVYEQYFGPGTRLTVT.

J is TRBJ1-5 and V is TRBV18; a weak D match, TRBD1 (5 bases). Germline V gene sequence: CDR1 KGHSH, CDR2 LQKENI. Deletions cut 6 bases from V and 6 bases from J, with 12 bases between. The CDR3 has 13 amino acids. CDR3 coding DNA: TGTGCCAGCTCCGGGGGAGGCATTCAGCCCCAGCATTTT. Translation gives CASSGGGIQPQHF.

The chain couples TRBV19 to TRBJ2-3; 7 nucleotides align to TRBD2. There are 16 residues in the CDR3. Trimming cost V 6 bases and J 0 bases; bases outside gene matches: 9. CDR1 LNHDA and CDR2 SQIVND come from the germline V gene (reference sequence). CDR3 nucleotide sequence: TGTGCCAGTAGGCAAAGAGAAGCGGGGAGCACAGATACGCAGTATTTT. This gives the protein CASRQREAGSTDTQYF.

Turning to this clone: The germline gene is not matched at one end of the junction; a read error may be the cause. This chain joins TRBV12-3 or TRBV12-4 and TRBJ1-2; 7 bases map to TRBD1. The CDR3 is 13 residues long. CDR3 in DNA: TGTGCCAGCAGTCCTGATGCTAGGACAGGTCATCGTTTC. It specifies CASSPDARTGHRF.

The CDR3 nucleotides read TGCGCCAGCAGCCAAGGGAGCAATCGAAACACCATATATTTT. Protein product: CASSQGSNRNTIYF. The chain couples TRBV4-1 to TRBJ1-3, with D unresolved. V gave up 1 base and J gave up 5 bases, with 9 bases separating them. Germline V lookup: CDR1 MGHRA, CDR2 YSYEKL. The CDR3 consists of 14 residues.

The rearrangement joins TRBV18 to TRBJ1-3; 9 bases match TRBD1. Germline CDR1 reads KGHSH; CDR2 reads LQKENI. This CDR3 is 16 amino acids long. V gave up 3 bases and J gave up 0 bases; unmatched junction bases: 3. The CDR3 nucleotides read TGTGCCAGCTCACCGGCGGGACAGGGCTCTGGAAACACCATATATTTT. It yields the protein CASSPAGQGSGNTIYF.